The TCR beta chain under discussion was sequenced for a study of T cell responses to AZD1222 COVID-19 vaccine. Turning to this clone: Its target is not known.

General study results and limits: Repertoire sampling happened only post peak T cell response.

The method was immunoSEQ multiplex PCR; TCRdb's version includes in-frame clones alone and lacks a portion of them. The sample includes around 130,000 clones, 70% to 90% of them seen just once. CDR3 size: 15 residues. In germline, CDR1 is SGDLS, CDR2 YYNGEE. Trimming shortened V by 6 bases and J by 5 bases, and 18 bases separated the two germline ends. The sequence derives from an adult in good health. The material was peripheral blood, obtained on day 0 of AZD1222 vaccination. This chain joins TRBV9 and TRBJ2-1; D is ambiguous. This CDR3 reads CASNQYIGLDNEQFF. The CDR3 nucleotides read TGTGCCAGCAACCAATATATCGGGCTAGACAATGAGCAGTTCTTC.